Sequencing of this TCR beta chain was carried out in a study of blood T cell repertoires in COVID-19. About the research overall: COVID-19 samples from acute and convalescent phases originated in the United States, Italy and Spain. PBMCs, B-cell-depleted T cells, or T cells were the source of the cDNA or gDNA that made up the material.

Individuals drawn from approximately 26 US areas were about 18 to 100 years old. Only in-frame clones appear in the TCRdb table, and some are missing; sequencing was by immunoSEQ multiplex PCR. The repertoire holds 200,000 to 250,000 clones, with 80% to 90% as singletons. The sequenced sample was PBMCs or T cells enriched from blood (not recorded which). The clonotype comes from a woman between 35 and 50 years old with acute COVID-19.

The CDR3 bases are TGTGCCAGCAGCTTAGAAGGACAGGGGAGGAATGAGCAGTTCTTC. Translation: CASSLEGQGRNEQFF. The V call is TRBV7-9, the J call TRBJ2-1; 9 bases align to TRBD1. The CDR3 is made up of 15 amino acids. The V gene's germline CDR1 is SEHNR and CDR2 FQNEAQ (reference sequence). Trimming removed 1 base from V and 7 bases from J; junction bases left unmatched: 5.